Described below is a single TCR beta chain sequence and its context. The data belong to a study of shared clonotypes between healthy human individuals. This table comes from immunoSEQ multiplex PCR, and its TCRdb copy is limited to in-frame clones, with some not included. This table holds around 980,000 clones, more than 75% found once. The sequencing sample was made of memory CD4+ T cells from PBMCs. Subset: CD45RA-negative fraction. The receptor's source is a man between 18 and 35 years old in good health. Some clones in this sample may be carry-over from other donors' samples.

In nucleotides, the CDR3 is TGTGCCAGCAGTTTAAGAGCTAGCAGCGAGCAGTTCTTC. Translation: CASSLRASSEQFF. The V gene is TRBV28, the J gene TRBJ2-1; D perhaps matches TRBD2 (5 bases). Deletions cut 2 bases from V and 10 bases from J, with 12 bases between. Looked up from germline, CDR1 is MDHEN and CDR2 is SYDVKM. This CDR3 has 13 amino acids.